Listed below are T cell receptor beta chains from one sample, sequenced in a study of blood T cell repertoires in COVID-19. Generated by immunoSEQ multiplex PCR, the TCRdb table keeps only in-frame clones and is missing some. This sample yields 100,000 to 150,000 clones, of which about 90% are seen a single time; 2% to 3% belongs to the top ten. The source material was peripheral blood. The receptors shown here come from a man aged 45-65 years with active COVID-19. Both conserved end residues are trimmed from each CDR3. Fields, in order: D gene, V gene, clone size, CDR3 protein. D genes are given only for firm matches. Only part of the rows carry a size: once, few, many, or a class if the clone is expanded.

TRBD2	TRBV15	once	ATSQTLAGGQETQY
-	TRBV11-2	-	ASSPPGANTEAF
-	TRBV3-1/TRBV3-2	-	ASSLTRGGADTQY
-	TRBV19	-	ASKWQALSYEQY
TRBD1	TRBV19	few	ASSGDRPYEQY
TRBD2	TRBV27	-	ASSSSSGGDTDTQY
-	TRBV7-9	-	ASSLGFSYEQY
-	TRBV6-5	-	ASSYSARAAHNEQF
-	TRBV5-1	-	ASSLARFDREQY
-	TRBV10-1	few	ASSTKNTEAF
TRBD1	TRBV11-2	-	ASSSNRGGSPLH
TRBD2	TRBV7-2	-	ASSLGRGGYEQY
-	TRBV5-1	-	ASSLQGSNYGYT
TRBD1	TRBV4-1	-	ASSQGVLRQGVTDTQY
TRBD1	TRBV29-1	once	SVEKTGGETQY
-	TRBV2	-	ASLLPPNTEAF
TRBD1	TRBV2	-	ASSRQGEPYEQY
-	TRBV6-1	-	ASSENGGGVGANVLT
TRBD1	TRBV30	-	AWSRGQRAPLH
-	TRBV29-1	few	SVESGLLGTDTQY
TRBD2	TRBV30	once	AWSVRGRLAGLVWF
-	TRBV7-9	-	ASSNSEYQETQY
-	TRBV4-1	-	ASSQQRNIQY
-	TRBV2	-	ASTGLPGDTQY
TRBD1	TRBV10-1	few	ASSSSVPGQLPKANTGELF
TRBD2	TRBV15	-	ATSRSGLAGGITDTQY
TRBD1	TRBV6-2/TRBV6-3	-	ASSVGQPGSYEQY
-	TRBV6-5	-	ASSYDGSYGYT
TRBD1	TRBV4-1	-	ASSQDIGQGRAPLH
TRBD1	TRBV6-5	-	ASRDRALQTEAF
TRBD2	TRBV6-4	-	ASSDGLASGLWAEQY
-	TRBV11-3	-	ASSPGEGVGQF
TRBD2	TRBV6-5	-	ASSSSGMNTGELF
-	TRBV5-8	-	ASSNPQGSNEQY
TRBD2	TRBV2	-	ASSAIGLAGNTGELF
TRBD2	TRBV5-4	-	ASTTQGTSGGKQY
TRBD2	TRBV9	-	ASSVVTSGTDTQY
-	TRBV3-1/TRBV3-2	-	ASSQVTGGRPQH
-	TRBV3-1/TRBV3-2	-	ASSQDLGNTIY
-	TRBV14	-	ASSQDKMDLGSTDTQY
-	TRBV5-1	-	ASSSGLKTQY
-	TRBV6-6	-	ASSYRGGYGYT
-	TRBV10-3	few	AISAAGAGDEQY
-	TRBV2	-	ASSVGRREGYT
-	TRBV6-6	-	ASSRGHYNEQF
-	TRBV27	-	ASTPLSYAGGYT
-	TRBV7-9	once	ASSSGVYGYT
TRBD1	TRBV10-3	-	AIQGAYEQY
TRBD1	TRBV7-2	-	ASSLAAGTGSSYEQY
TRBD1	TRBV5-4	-	ASSPLRDRGRPF
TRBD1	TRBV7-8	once	ASSPGQAYINYGYT
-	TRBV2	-	ASSDPGWTYEQY